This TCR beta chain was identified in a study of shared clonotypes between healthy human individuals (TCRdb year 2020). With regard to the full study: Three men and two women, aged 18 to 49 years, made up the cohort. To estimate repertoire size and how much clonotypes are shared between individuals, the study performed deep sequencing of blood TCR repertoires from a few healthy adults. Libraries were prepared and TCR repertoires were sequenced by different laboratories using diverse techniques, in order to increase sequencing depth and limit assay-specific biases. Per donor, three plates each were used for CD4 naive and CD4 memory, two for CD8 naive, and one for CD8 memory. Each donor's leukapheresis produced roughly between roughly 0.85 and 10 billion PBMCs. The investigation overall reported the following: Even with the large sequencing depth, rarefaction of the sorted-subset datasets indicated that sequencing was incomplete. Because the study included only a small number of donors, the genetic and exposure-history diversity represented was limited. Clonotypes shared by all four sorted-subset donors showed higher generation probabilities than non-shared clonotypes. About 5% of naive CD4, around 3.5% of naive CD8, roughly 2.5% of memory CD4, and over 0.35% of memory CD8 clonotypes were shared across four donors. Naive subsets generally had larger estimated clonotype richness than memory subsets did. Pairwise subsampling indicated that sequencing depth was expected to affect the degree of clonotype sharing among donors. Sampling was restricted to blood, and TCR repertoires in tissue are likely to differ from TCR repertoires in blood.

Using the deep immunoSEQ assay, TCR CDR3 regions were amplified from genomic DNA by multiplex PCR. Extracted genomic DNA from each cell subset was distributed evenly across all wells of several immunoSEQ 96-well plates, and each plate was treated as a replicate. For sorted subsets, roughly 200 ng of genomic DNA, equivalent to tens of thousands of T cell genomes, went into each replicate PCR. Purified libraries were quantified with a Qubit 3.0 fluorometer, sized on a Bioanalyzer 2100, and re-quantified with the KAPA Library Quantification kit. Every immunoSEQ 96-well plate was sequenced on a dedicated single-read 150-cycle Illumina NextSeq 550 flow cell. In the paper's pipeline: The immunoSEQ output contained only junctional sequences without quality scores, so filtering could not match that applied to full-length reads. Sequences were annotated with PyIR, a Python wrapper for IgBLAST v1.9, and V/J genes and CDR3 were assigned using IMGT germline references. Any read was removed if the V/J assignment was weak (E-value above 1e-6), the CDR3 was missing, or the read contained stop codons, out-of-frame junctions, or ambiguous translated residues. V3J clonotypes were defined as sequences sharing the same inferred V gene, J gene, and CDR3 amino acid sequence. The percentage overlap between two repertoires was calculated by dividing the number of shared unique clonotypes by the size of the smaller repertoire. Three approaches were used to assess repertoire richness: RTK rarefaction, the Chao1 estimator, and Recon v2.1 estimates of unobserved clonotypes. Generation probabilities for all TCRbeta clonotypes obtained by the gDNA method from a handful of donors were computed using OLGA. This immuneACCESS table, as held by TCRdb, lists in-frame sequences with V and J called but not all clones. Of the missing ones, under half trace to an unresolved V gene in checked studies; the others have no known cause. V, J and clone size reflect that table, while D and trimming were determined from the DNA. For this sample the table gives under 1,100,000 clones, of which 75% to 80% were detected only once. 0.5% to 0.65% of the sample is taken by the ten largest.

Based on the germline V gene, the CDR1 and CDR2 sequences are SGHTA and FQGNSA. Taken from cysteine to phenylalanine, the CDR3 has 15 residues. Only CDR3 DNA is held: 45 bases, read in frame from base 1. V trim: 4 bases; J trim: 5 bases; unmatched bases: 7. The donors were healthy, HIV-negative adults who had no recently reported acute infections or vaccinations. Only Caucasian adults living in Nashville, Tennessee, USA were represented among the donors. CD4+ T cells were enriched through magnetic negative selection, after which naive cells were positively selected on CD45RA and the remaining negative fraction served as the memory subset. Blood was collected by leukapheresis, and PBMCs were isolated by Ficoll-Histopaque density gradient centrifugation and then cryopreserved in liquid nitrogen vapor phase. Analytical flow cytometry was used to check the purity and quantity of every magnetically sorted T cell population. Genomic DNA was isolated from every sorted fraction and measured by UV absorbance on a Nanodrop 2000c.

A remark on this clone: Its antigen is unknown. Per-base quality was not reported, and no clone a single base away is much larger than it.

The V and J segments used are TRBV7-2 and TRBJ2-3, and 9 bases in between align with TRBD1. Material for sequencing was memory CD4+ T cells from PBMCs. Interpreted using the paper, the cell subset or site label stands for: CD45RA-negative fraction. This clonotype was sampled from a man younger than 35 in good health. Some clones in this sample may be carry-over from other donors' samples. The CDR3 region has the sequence CASSSWTGEGDTQYF. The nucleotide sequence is TGTGCCAGCAGCTCCTGGACAGGGGAGGGAGATACGCAGTATTTT.